The next 14 T cell receptor beta chains were all read from a single sample in a study of T cells in Graves' hyperthyroidism and ophthalmopathy. From RNA transcripts, TCR beta CDR3 regions were amplified. TCR CDR3 underwent first-round RT-PCR with the HTBI primer set. TCRdb called the multiplex PCR reads again in MiXCR, with one record for every CDR3 protein. Among hundreds of thousands of distinct CDR3 sequences listed, roughly an eighth were seen once. Input material: blood. Every receptor here comes from a woman aged 18-29 years with Graves' hyperthyroidism.

This clonotype was observed at least ten times. This chain joins TRBV6-1 and TRBJ1-2; 11 bases fit TRBD1. The CDR3 totals 15 residues. Unmatched junction bases numbered 10, after V lost 10 bases and J lost 3 bases. CDR1 and CDR2 (germline): MNHNS, SASEGT. The CDR3 bases are TGTGCCACAAAGGGACAGGGGGGAGCCCACTATGGCTACACCTTC. Amino acid sequence: CATKGQGGAHYGYTF.

As DNA, the CDR3 is TGTGCCAGCGCCCTGGCAACTGGTGAAAAACTGTTTTTT. This translates into CASALATGEKLFF. The chain recombines TRBV7-9 with TRBJ1-4; D uncertain. Trimming pared 8 bases from V and 7 bases from J, leaving 14 bases between. Germline V gene sequence: CDR1 SEHNR, CDR2 FQNEAQ (reference sequence). This CDR3 is 13 amino acids long. The whole variable domain, remainder taken from reference TRBV7-9 and TRBJ1-4, is DTGVSQNPRHKITKRGQNVTFRCDPISEHNRLYWYRQTLGQGPEFLTYFQNEAQLEKSRLLSDRFSAERPKGSFSTLEIQRTEQGDSAMYLCASALATGEKLFFGSGTQLSVL.

This clonotype has ten or more counts. The CDR3 reads CASSLGAGQGRVSNQPQHF. CDR3 sequence (DNA): TGTGCCAGCAGTTTGGGAGCCGGACAGGGGCGTGTTAGCAATCAGCCCCAGCATTTT. This chain uses TRBV28 with TRBJ1-5, with 9 bases identical to TRBD1. J lost 0 bases, V lost 3 bases, and 12 bases had no gene match. The CDR3 has 19 residues. Germline V gives CDR1 MDHEN, CDR2 SYDVKM. The variable domain in full, with the rest retrieved from reference TRBV28 and TRBJ1-5, is DVKVTQSSRYLVKRTGEKVFLECVQDMDHENMFWYRQDPGLGLRLIYFSYDVKMKEKGDIPEGYSVSREKKERFSLILESASTNQTSMYLCASSLGAGQGRVSNQPQHFGDGTRLSIL.

On this clonotype itself: This may stem from a read error, because a much larger clone lies one nucleotide away. The chain employs TRBV5-6 and TRBJ1-2; D is unclear. The germline V gene encodes CDR1 SGHDT and CDR2 YYEEEE. The CDR3 sequence is 12 residues long. CDR3 protein: CASSLGPYGYAF. The CDR3 DNA reads TGTGCCAGCAGCTTGGGACCCTATGGCTACGCCTTC. The full variable domain, its missing parts supplied by reference TRBV5-6 and TRBJ1-2, is DAGVTQSPTHLIKTRGQQVTLRCSPKSGHDTVSWYQQALGQGPQFIFQYYEEEERQRGNFPDRFSGHQFPNYSSELNVNALLLGDSALYLCASSLGPYGYAFGSGTRLTVV.

This clonotype was observed a handful of times. The chain recombines TRBV28 with TRBJ2-7; TRBD1 is a possible D gene (5 bases). Germline V lookup: CDR1 MDHEN, CDR2 SYDVKM. Trimming cost V 5 bases and J 6 bases, with 23 bases left between them. The CDR3 consists of 16 residues. The CDR3 here is CASSVTEGASRSEQYF. CDR3 sequence (DNA): TGTGCCAGCAGTGTGACAGAAGGGGCCTCTCGGAGCGAGCAGTACTTC.

V gene TRBV19 combines with J gene TRBJ2-5; weak D call: TRBD1 (5 bases). This CDR3 is 14 amino acids long. The ends were cut back, 4 bases at V and 2 bases at J, with 11 bases in the middle. The germline gives CDR1 LNHDA, CDR2 SQIVND (reference sequence). The CDR3 region is CASSKGVGQETQYF. CDR3 sequence (DNA): TGTGCCAGTAGTAAAGGGGTGGGGCAAGAGACCCAGTACTTC.

This clonotype was picked up many times. The chain joins TRBV6-1 to TRBJ1-1; no reliable D call. CDR3 size: 14 residues. Germline V gene sequence: CDR1 MNHNS, CDR2 SASEGT. Trimming removed 7 bases at V and 2 bases at J, with 14 bases between. CDR3 loop: CASIWSRQNTEAFF. The CDR3, as DNA: TGTGCCAGCATTTGGTCGCGACAAAACACTGAAGCTTTCTTT.

The rearrangement uses TRBV11-3 and TRBJ2-5; D is unclear. V was shortened by 3 bases and J by 5 bases, with 10 bases between the two germline ends. This CDR3 has 13 residues. Germline assignment: CDR1 SGHNT and CDR2 YENEEA. For the CDR3, the DNA is TGTGCCAGCAGCTTCGGACCTGGGGAGACCCAGTACTTC. Its translation is CASSFGPGETQYF.

The chain has TRBV9 and TRBJ2-1, with D uncertain. Germline values: CDR1 SGDLS, CDR2 YYNGEE. V lost 3 bases to trimming and J lost 0 bases, with 10 bases between them. This CDR3 has 15 residues. CDR3 nucleotide sequence: TGTGCCAGCAGCGCCCAACCGAGCTCCTACAATGAGCAGTTCTTC. Encoded protein: CASSAQPSSYNEQFF.

This clonotype has at least ten counts. The genes are TRBV12-3 or TRBV12-4 and TRBJ2-7; TRBD2 agrees at 10 bases. The CDR3 sequence is 17 residues long. The V segment lost 8 bases and the J segment 0 bases; nucleotides outside the gene matches: 13. The CDR3 protein is CASPGGVAGGPSYEQYF. Here the CDR3 DNA reads TGTGCCAGCCCGGGAGGGGTAGCGGGAGGCCCCTCCTACGAGCAGTACTTC.

For this clonotype: A read error may explain this, as a much larger clone is one base away. V and J are TRBV20-1 and TRBJ2-5; 10 bases are a match to TRBD1. Germline trimming cut 4 bases from V and 4 bases from J; bases unmatched to any gene: 3. The CDR3 is 13 amino acids. Germline CDR1 DFQATT, CDR2 SNEGSKA (reference sequence). CDR3 amino acids: CSATTGGGETQYF. In nucleotides, the CDR3 is TGCAGTGCTACGACAGGGGGCGGAGAGACCCAGTACTTC.

This clonotype was counted between two and nine times. The genes are TRBV9 and TRBJ2-7; 7 nucleotides line up with TRBD1. V was clipped by 0 bases and J by 6 bases; unmatched bases: 6. CDR3 length equals 14 residues. Looked up from germline, CDR1 is SGDLS and CDR2 is YYNGEE. The CDR3 protein is CASSVGTGVGEQYF. For the CDR3, the DNA is TGTGCCAGCAGCGTAGGAACAGGGGTAGGCGAGCAGTACTTC.

This clonotype has just a few counts. A much larger clone differs by one base, so this may be a read error. The chain uses TRBV29-1 and TRBJ2-5; D perhaps matches TRBD2 (7 bases). V was shortened by 2 bases and J by 5 bases, with 21 bases between the two germline ends. This CDR3 comprises 16 residues. Germline V gives CDR1 SQVTM, CDR2 ANQGSEA. The CDR3 nucleotides are TGCAGCGTTGAATACACCTCGGGGGGCAGCAAGGAGACCCAGTACTTC. Translating gives CSVEYTSGGSKETQYF.

This clonotype has a count of ten or more. This chain connects TRBV4-3 to TRBJ2-7; D unresolved. Germline-derived CDR1 and CDR2 are LGHNA and YSLEER. V shed 0 bases and J shed 5 bases, with 8 bases lying between them. CDR3 size: 13 residues. This CDR3 reads CASSQEPDHEQYF. The CDR3 nucleotides are TGCGCCAGCAGCCAAGAACCCGACCACGAGCAGTACTTC.